This T cell receptor beta chain was recovered during a study of human T cells and chemical hapten exposure. Regarding time point: patch test 3, about 24 weeks after DPC sensitization. Described treatment: therapeutic diphenylcyclopropenone sensitization with weekly scalp DPC. TCRdb redid the calling of the RACE reads with MiXCR, one entry per CDR3 protein. This sample has over 65,000 distinct CDR3 sequences, with approximately 10% found just once. The CDR3 is 14 amino acids. The V gene lost 6 bases and the J gene lost 7 bases, with 16 bases spanning the gap. The chain couples TRBV12-3 or TRBV12-4 to TRBJ2-1, with D perhaps matching TRBD2 (6 bases). This material consisted of whole blood, taken in connection with sensitization to the hapten diphenylcyclopropenone (DPC). The receptor's source is a woman in her fifties or sixties with alopecia areata. Some clones in this sample may be carry-over from other donors' samples. The DNA for the CDR3 is TGTGCCAGCAGCCTGAGGAGGGCGTGGAATGAGCAGTTCTTC. It yields the protein CASSLRRAWNEQFF.